These 23 T cell receptor beta chains were all obtained from the same sample, sequenced in a study of T cell clonotyping in hematopoietic cell transplantation. Time point in this sample: recipient sample about 28 days before transplant, after cytoreduction. The data were produced by immunoSEQ multiplex PCR, yet TCRdb's version contains in-frame clones alone and is incomplete. The data hold about 29,000 clones, with 70% to 80% observed a single time. Specimen: peripheral blood mononuclear cells, collected before stem cell transplant. These receptor sequences come from a woman aged 25 to 39 with chronic myeloid leukemia. Some clones in this sample may be carry-over from other donors' samples.

J is TRBJ1-2 and V is TRBV29-1; D gene uncertain. The V end lost 6 bases, the J end lost 4 bases, and 12 bases lay between the germline ends. CDR3 size: 12 residues. Germline values: CDR1 SQVTM, CDR2 ANQGSEA. The CDR3 loop reads CSVGTATYGYTF. In DNA, the CDR3 is TGCAGCGTCGGTACAGCAACCTATGGCTACACCTTC.

The chain has TRBV4-1 and TRBJ1-2; D is possibly TRBD1 (5 bases). Trimming left V 1 base short and J 4 bases short, with 7 bases between. The CDR3 loop spans 13 amino acids. Germline V lookup: CDR1 MGHRA, CDR2 YSYEKL. This chain's CDR3 is CASSQVGGYGYTF. DNA of the CDR3: TGCGCCAGCAGCCAAGTGGGGGGCTATGGCTACACCTTC.

The chain links TRBV30 to TRBJ1-1, with no clear D. Germline assignment: CDR1 GTSNPN and CDR2 SVGIG (reference sequence). Trimming pared 0 bases from V and 4 bases from J, leaving 9 bases between. The CDR3 loop spans 13 amino acids. The CDR3 nucleotides read TGTGCCTGGAGTGTACAATCGGGCACTGAAGCTTTCTTT. As protein: CAWSVQSGTEAFF.

In this sample, this clone turned up once. The chain uses TRBV4-1 and TRBJ2-5, with 7 bases that match TRBD2. The CDR3 consists of 16 residues. Germline-derived CDR1 and CDR2 are MGHRA and YSYEKL. Trimming removed 1 base from V and 5 bases from J; junction bases left unmatched: 10. CDR3 nucleotide sequence: TGCGCCAGCAGCCAAGGTATAACGGACGGGGGGGAGACCCAGTACTTC. It translates to CASSQGITDGGETQYF.

The genes are TRBV5-4 and TRBJ2-3; 7 nucleotides line up with TRBD1. The germline V gene has CDR1 SGHNT and CDR2 YYREEE (reference sequence). V lost 2 bases, J lost 5 bases, and 5 bases stayed unmatched. CDR3 length equals 14 residues. CDR3 loop: CASSLPGGIDTQYF. In nucleotides, the CDR3 is TGTGCCAGCAGCTTACCAGGGGGTATAGATACGCAGTATTTT.

The CDR3 DNA follows: TGTGCCAGTAGTTTCACTAGCGGGGGATCCTACGAGCAGTACTTC. The encoded protein is CASSFTSGGSYEQYF. The chain has TRBV19 and TRBJ2-7, with 11 nucleotides matching TRBD2. Per germline, CDR1 LNHDA and CDR2 SQIVND (reference sequence). The ends lost 5 bases at V and 1 base at J; junction bases unmatched: 4. There are 15 residues in the CDR3.

The chain links TRBV6-1 to TRBJ1-5, with 7 bases lining up with TRBD1. The CDR3 extends over 15 amino acids. Trimming at V came to 5 bases and at J to 3 bases, leaving 7 bases not matched to a gene. The germline gives CDR1 MNHNS, CDR2 SASEGT. The CDR3 reads CASSLRTGDNQPQHF. DNA for the CDR3: TGTGCCAGCAGTCTGAGAACAGGGGACAATCAGCCCCAGCATTTT.

CDR3 nucleotide sequence: TGTGCCAGCAAGAACGGAGGGGGGTTCTACAATGAGCAGTTCTTC. Its protein is CASKNGGGFYNEQFF. V is TRBV6-1 and J is TRBJ2-1; D tentatively reads TRBD1 or TRBD2 (6 bases each). The CDR3 contains 15 residues. Trimming stripped 7 bases from V and 3 bases from J, with 16 bases between. In germline, CDR1 is MNHNS, CDR2 SASEGT.

The J gene is TRBJ1-3, the V gene TRBV2; D gene unclear. V was cut by 8 bases and J by 4 bases, with 18 bases left in between. From germline, CDR1 is SNHLY and CDR2 FYNNEI. There are 15 residues in the CDR3. The CDR3 protein is CASHGRTSPGNTIYF. CDR3 bases: TGTGCCAGCCACGGTCGGACCTCACCCGGAAACACCATATATTTT. Full variable domain (rest looked up from reference TRBV2 and TRBJ1-3): EPEVTQTPSHQVTQMGQEVILRCVPISNHLYFYWYRQILGQKVEFLVSFYNNEISEKSEIFDDQFSVERPDGSNFTLKIRSTKLEDSAMYFCASHGRTSPGNTIYFGEGSWLTVV.

The rearrangement joins TRBV27 to TRBJ1-2; the match to TRBD1 covers 7 bases. Trimming took 5 bases from V and 8 from J; bases not matched to a gene: 17. CDR1 and CDR2 (germline): MNHEY, SMNVEV (reference sequence). The CDR3 spans 16 residues. CDR3 sequence: CASSGTLEGAVRGYTF. In DNA, the CDR3 is TGTGCCAGCAGTGGAACCCTAGAGGGGGCGGTGAGAGGCTACACCTTC.

The chain links TRBV5-1 to TRBJ2-2; 10 bases map to TRBD1. The V and J ends lost 1 base and 4 bases, in that order; junction bases with no gene match: 7. Germline-derived CDR1 and CDR2 are SGHRS and YFSETQ. The CDR3 runs to 17 residues. CDR3 region: CASSLPRQGAGTGELFF. The CDR3 DNA reads as TGCGCCAGCAGCTTGCCAAGACAGGGGGCGGGCACCGGGGAGCTGTTTTTT. Full variable domain (remainder filled in from reference TRBV5-1 and TRBJ2-2): KAGVTQTPRYLIKTRGQQVTLSCSPISGHRSVSWYQQTPGQGLQFLFEYFSETQRNKGNFPGRFSGRQFSNSRSEMNVSTLELGDSALYLCASSLPRQGAGTGELFFGEGSRLTVL.

This clone was seen only a few times. The V call is TRBV19, the J call TRBJ1-2; the D is unclear. The V gene lost 6 bases and the J gene lost 6 bases, with 14 bases spanning the gap. CDR1 is LNHDA, CDR2 SQIVND, per germline (reference sequence). The length of the CDR3 is 13 residues. CDR3 loop: CASRPRGQDGYTF. In DNA form, the CDR3 reads TGTGCCAGTAGACCGCGAGGGCAGGATGGCTACACCTTC.

The genes are TRBV7-2 and TRBJ2-7; 9 bases fit TRBD2. Germline CDR1 SGHTA, CDR2 FQGNSA. The junction had 4 bases not matched to a gene; V was cut back by 5 bases and J by 5 bases. CDR3 length equals 13 residues. The CDR3 loop reads CASSPSGGNEQYV. DNA for the CDR3: TGTGCCAGCAGCCCAAGCGGGGGGAACGAGCAGTACGTC.

This clone appeared a few times. This rearrangement joins TRBV6-1 to TRBJ2-2; D unresolved. The germline CDR1 and CDR2 sequences are MNHNS and SASEGT. The CDR3 covers 14 residues. Trimming left V 0 bases short and J 6 bases short, with 8 bases between. CDR3 nucleotides: TGTGCCAGCAGTGAAGCGGCGTTATCCGGGGAGCTGTTTTTT. It encodes CASSEAALSGELFF.

The genes are TRBV10-3 and TRBJ1-1; the D is unclear. V lost 6 bases and J lost 1, with 12 bases in between. The CDR3 is 14 residues long. Germline loops: CDR1 ENHRY, CDR2 SYGVKD. In DNA form, the CDR3 reads TGTGCCATCAGGGCGGGCGGCGAGAACACTGAAGCTTTCTTT. As protein: CAIRAGGENTEAFF.

This sequence joins TRBV6-6 and TRBJ1-5; D call uncertain. V lost 7 bases to trimming and J lost 3 bases, with 16 bases between them. This CDR3 has 15 residues. CDR1 MNHNY and CDR2 SVGAGI come from the germline V gene (reference sequence). CDR3 residues: CASNERDPPNQPQHF. The CDR3 DNA reads as TGTGCCAGCAACGAACGTGATCCACCCAATCAGCCCCAGCATTTT.

In its sample, this clone was seen a few times. The J gene is TRBJ1-6, the V gene TRBV28, with D possibly TRBD1 on 5 matching bases. This CDR3 region has 13 residues. Deletions cut 5 bases from V and 13 bases from J, with 15 bases between. Germline loops: CDR1 MDHEN, CDR2 SYDVKM. CDR3 in amino acids: CASSTTGTTPLHF. For the CDR3, the DNA is TGTGCCAGCAGTACAACGGGGACGACCCCCCTCCACTTT.

The CDR3 DNA sequence: TGTGCCAGCAGCGTAGTTGCAGAGAACACTGAAGCTTTCTTT. Translation gives CASSVVAENTEAFF. This sequence joins TRBV9 and TRBJ1-1; unclear D gene. CDR1 SGDLS and CDR2 YYNGEE come from the germline V gene. The CDR3 extends over 14 amino acids. The V and J ends lost 0 bases and 1 base respectively, with 7 bases between them.

This sequence joins TRBV5-6 and TRBJ2-7, with D perhaps matching TRBD1 (5 bases). Germline V lookup: CDR1 SGHDT, CDR2 YYEEEE. Trimming shortened V by 4 bases and J by 3 bases, and 17 bases separated the two germline ends. This CDR3 is built from 15 residues. CDR3 nucleotide sequence: TGTGCCAGCAGCCCTACCCGACAGCTTAACTACGAGCAGTACTTC. Its translation is CASSPTRQLNYEQYF.

The chain joins TRBV7-2 to TRBJ2-7, with 7 bases lining up with TRBD2. The length of the CDR3 is 13 residues. From germline, CDR1 is SGHTA and CDR2 FQGNSA. Trimming cost V 2 bases and J 2 bases; bases outside gene matches: 0. The CDR3 loop is CASSLRGAYEQYF. The CDR3 region has the DNA TGTGCCAGCAGCTTACGGGGGGCCTACGAGCAGTACTTC.

The V call is TRBV5-1, the J call TRBJ2-7; 12 nucleotides align to TRBD2. The V segment lost 1 base and the J segment 4 bases; nucleotides outside the gene matches: 3. Germline V gene sequence: CDR1 SGHRS, CDR2 YFSETQ. This CDR3 comprises 15 residues. CDR3 amino acids: CASSLTSGGQYEQYF. CDR3 nucleotide sequence: TGCGCCAGCAGCTTGACTAGCGGGGGGCAGTACGAGCAGTACTTC.

The chain employs TRBV7-9 and TRBJ2-7, with TRBD1 as a possible D gene (6 bases). Germline V gene sequence: CDR1 SEHNR, CDR2 FQNEAQ (reference sequence). Trimming took off 11 bases at V and 2 bases at J, with 19 bases between the two ends. This CDR3 has 14 residues. The CDR3 is CASWDITQAYEQYF. CDR3 in DNA: TGTGCCTCGTGGGACATCACCCAAGCCTACGAGCAGTACTTC.

The chain links TRBV4-1 to TRBJ2-3; maybe TRBD2 (5 bases). There are 13 residues in the CDR3. The V end lost 3 bases, the J end lost 9 bases, and 13 bases lay between the germline ends. CDR1 MGHRA and CDR2 YSYEKL come from the germline V gene. This CDR3 reads CASSHGEYETQYF. The DNA for the CDR3 is TGCGCCAGCAGCCACGGGGAGTATGAAACGCAGTATTTT.